This T cell receptor (beta chain) was identified during a study of CD8 T cells in Susac syndrome. Random hexamers were used to reverse transcribe roughly 0.5 to 1 ug of RNA. TCR beta CDR3 was amplified by immunoSEQ multiplex PCR. This amplification extended across 54 Vbeta and 13 Jbeta segments. Using its own MiXCR run on the immunoSEQ multiplex PCR reads, TCRdb lists one record per CDR3 protein. Counted here are about 300,000 distinct CDR3 sequences, approximately 90% occurring once; the ten biggest clones make up roughly 0.17%. Sequencing of TCR beta was undertaken in CD8+ and CD4+ T cells derived from blood. TEMRA cells were FACS-enriched, and CD8+ and CD4+ T cells were isolated negatively. Broader study findings: The study admitted that it had a relatively small number of individuals in its TCR sequencing and HLA analysis.

Trimming took 5 bases from V and 8 from J; bases not matched to a gene: 10. In germline, CDR1 is MDHEN, CDR2 SYDVKM. CDR3 length: 15 residues. In regard to this clonotype: Its antigen is as yet unknown.

The sequencing sample was made of CD8+ T cells from PBMCs. The gene calls are TRBV28 and TRBJ2-1; 9 nucleotides align to TRBD2. This sequence originates from a human donor with multiple sclerosis. CDR3 nucleotide sequence: TGTGCCAGCAGTAAGACTAGCGGATCTGTCCATGAGCAGTTCTTC. It specifies CASSKTSGSVHEQFF.